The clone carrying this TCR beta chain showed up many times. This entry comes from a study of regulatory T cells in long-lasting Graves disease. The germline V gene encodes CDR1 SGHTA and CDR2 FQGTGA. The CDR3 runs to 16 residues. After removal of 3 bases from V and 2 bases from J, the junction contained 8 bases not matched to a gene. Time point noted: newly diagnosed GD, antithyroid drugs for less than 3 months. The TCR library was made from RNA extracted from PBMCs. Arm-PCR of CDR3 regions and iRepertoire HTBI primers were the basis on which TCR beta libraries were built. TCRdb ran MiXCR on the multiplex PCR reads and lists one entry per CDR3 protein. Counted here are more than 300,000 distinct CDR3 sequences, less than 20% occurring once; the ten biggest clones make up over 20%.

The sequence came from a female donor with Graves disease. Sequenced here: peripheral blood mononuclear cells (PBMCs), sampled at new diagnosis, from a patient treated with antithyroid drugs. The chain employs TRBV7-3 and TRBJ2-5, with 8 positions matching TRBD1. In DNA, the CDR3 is TGTGCCAGCAGCTTGAGTGGACAGGGTCCACAAGAGACCCAGTACTTC. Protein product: CASSLSGQGPQETQYF.